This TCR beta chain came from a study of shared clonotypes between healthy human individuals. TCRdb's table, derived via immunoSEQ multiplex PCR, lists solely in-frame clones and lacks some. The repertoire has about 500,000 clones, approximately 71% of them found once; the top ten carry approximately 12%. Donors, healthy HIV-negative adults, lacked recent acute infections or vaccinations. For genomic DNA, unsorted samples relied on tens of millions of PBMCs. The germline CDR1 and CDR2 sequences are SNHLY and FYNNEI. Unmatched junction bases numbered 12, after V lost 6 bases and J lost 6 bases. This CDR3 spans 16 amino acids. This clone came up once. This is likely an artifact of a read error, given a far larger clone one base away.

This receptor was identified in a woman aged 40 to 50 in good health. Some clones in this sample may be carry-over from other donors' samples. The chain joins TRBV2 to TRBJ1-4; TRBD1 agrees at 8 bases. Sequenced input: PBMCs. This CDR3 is CASSMDRVLTDEKLFF. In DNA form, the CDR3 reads TGTGCCAGCAGCATGGACAGGGTTCTCACTGATGAAAAACTGTTTTTT.